This TCR beta chain stems from a study of T cells in localized non-small cell lung cancer. Some clones are missing from TCRdb's copy, which holds only in-frame ones; the method was immunoSEQ multiplex PCR. The profile shows some 1,900 clones, roughly 29% of them singletons. This clone was counted many times. The CDR3 covers 16 residues. V lost 5 bases, J lost 8 bases, and 7 bases stayed unmatched. The germline V gene has CDR1 SGHNT and CDR2 YENEEA. The sequencing used lung tumor tissue, collected before any cancer treatment. The receptor was isolated from a woman between 40 and 69 years old with stage I lung adenocarcinoma. The rearrangement uses TRBV11-3 and TRBJ2-1; TRBD2 matches 15 bases. In DNA form, the CDR3 reads TGTGCCAGCAGCAACGCTGGGACTAGCGGGAGGCATGAGCAGTTCTTC. It codes for CASSNAGTSGRHEQFF. Drawing the rest from reference TRBV11-3 and TRBJ2-1, the complete variable domain is EAGVVQSPRYKIIEKKQPVAFWCNPISGHNTLYWYLQNLGQGPELLIRYENEEAVDDSQLPKDRFSAERLKGVDSTLKIQPAELGDSAVYLCASSNAGTSGRHEQFFGPGTRLTVL.